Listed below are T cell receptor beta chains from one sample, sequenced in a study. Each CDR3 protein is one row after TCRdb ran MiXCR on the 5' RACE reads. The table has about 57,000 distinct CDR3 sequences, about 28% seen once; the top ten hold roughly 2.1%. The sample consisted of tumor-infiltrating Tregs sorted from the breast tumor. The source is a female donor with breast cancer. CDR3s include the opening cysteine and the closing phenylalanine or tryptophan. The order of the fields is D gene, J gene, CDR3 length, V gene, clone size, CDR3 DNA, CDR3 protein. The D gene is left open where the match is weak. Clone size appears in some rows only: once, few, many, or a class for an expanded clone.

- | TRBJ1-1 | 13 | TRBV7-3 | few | TGTGCCAGCAGCCTTCGGATGAACACTGAAGCTTTCTTT | CASSLRMNTEAFF
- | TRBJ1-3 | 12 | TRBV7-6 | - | TGTGCCAGCCAGGGCTCTGGAAACACCATATATTTT | CASQGSGNTIYF
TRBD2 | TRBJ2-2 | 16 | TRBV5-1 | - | TGCGCCAGCAGCTCCGGGACTAGCGGGGTCACCGGGGAGCTGTTTTTT | CASSSGTSGVTGELFF
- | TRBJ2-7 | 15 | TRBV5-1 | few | TGCGCCAGCAGCCCCTCTCCCGGGGGCACCTACGAGCAGTACTTC | CASSPSPGGTYEQYF
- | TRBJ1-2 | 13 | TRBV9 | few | TGTGCCAGCACCATGGACGCTACCTATGGCTACACCTTC | CASTMDATYGYTF
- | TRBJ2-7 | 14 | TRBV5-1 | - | TGCGCCAGCAGCTTGGTTCCGGGTGGGTACGAGCAGTACTTC | CASSLVPGGYEQYF
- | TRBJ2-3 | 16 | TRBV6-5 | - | TGTGCCAGCAGTTACCGTGGTGATACTAGCACAGATACGCAGTATTTT | CASSYRGDTSTDTQYF
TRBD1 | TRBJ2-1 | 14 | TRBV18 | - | TGTGCCAGCTCCCAGGACAGGGTCTACAATGAGCAGTTCTTC | CASSQDRVYNEQFF
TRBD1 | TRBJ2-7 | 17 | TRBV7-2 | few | TGTGCCAGCAGCTTCGAGAAGGGGGCCGACCGCTCCTACGAGCAGTACTTC | CASSFEKGADRSYEQYF
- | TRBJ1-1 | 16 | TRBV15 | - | TGTGCCACCAGCAGAAACCCCAGGTGGGGGAGTACTGAAGCTTTCTTT | CATSRNPRWGSTEAFF
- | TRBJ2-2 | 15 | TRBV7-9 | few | TGTGCCAGCAGCCGCGGGACAACGAACACCGGGGAGCTGTTTTTT | CASSRGTTNTGELFF
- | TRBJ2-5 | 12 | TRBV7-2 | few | TGTGCCAGCAGCTTAGAGGTTGAGACCCAGTACTTC | CASSLEVETQYF
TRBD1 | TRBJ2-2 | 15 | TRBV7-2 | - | TGTGCCAGCAGCAAAGGACAGGGAAGAACCGGGGAGCTGTTTTTT | CASSKGQGRTGELFF
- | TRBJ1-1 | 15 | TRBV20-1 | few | TGCAGTGCTAGAGACCCGGGGCAGAAGAACACTGAAGCTTTCTTT | CSARDPGQKNTEAFF
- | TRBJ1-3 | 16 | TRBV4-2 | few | TGTGCCAGCAGCCAAGTCCCTCCAGGGTCTGGAAACACCATATATTTT | CASSQVPPGSGNTIYF
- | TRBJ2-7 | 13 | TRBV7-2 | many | TGTGCCAGCAGCTGGAGGGAGTTCTCCGAGCAGTACTTC | CASSWREFSEQYF
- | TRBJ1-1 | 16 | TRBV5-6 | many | TGTGCCAGCAGCTTTCTAACGGGGGCAGGGAACACTGAAGCTTTCTTT | CASSFLTGAGNTEAFF
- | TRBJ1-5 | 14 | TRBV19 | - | TGTGCCAGTGATAAAAGAACGGGCAATCAGCCCCAGCATTTT | CASDKRTGNQPQHF
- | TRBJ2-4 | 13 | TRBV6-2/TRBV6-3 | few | TGTGCCAGCGGAGGAGCCACCAAAAACATTCAGTACTTC | CASGGATKNIQYF
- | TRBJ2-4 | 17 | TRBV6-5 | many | TGTGCCAGCAGGGCGGTCAGGGGTCCCCTAGCCAAAAACATTCAGTACTTC | CASRAVRGPLAKNIQYF
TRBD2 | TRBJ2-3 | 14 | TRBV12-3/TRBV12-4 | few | TGTGCCAGCCGAGCGGGAGCTTGGGGAGATACGCAGTATTTT | CASRAGAWGDTQYF
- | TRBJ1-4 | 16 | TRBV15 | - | TGTGCCACCAGCAGAGAAGGGCCAGGGGCTAATGAAAAACTGTTTTTT | CATSREGPGANEKLFF
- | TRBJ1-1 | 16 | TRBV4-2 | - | TGTGCCAGCAGCCAAAATCATAATCGGGGGAACACTGAAGCTTTCTTT | CASSQNHNRGNTEAFF
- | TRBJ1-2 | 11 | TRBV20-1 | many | TGCAGTGGACTAACTAACTATGGCTACACCTTC | CSGLTNYGYTF
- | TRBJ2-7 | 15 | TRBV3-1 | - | TGTGCCAGCAGCCAAGATTTCGGGGTAGGACGCGAGCAGTACTTC | CASSQDFGVGREQYF
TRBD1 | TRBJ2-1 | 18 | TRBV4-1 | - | TGCGCCAGCAGCCAGAGGAGATTTTGGGACAGGGGGACAGGTGAGCAGTTCTTC | CASSQRRFWDRGTGEQFF
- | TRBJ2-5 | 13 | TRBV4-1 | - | TGCGCCAGCAGCCAAGAGTACCAAGAGACCCAGTACTTC | CASSQEYQETQYF
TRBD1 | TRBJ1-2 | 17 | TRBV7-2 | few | TGTGCCAGCAGCTTAGAATTTATGGCAGGGGGTCTCTATGGCTACACCTTC | CASSLEFMAGGLYGYTF
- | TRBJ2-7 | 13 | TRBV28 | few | TGTGCCACCCTACCCAGGACAGCCAACGAGCAGTACTTC | CATLPRTANEQYF
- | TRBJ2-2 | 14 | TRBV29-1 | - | TGCAGCGTTGGTGGGGGCTCGGGCACCGGGGAGCTGTTTTTT | CSVGGGSGTGELFF
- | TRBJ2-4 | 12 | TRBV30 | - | TGTGCCTGGGCCGGGGCGGACAAAATTCAGTACTTC | CAWAGADKIQYF